This is a list of T cell receptor beta chains from one sample in a study of T cell repertoires in cytomegalovirus infection. MiXCR was run by TCRdb on the reads, yielding one entry per CDR3 protein. Among about 600,000 distinct CDR3 sequences listed, 20% to 25% were seen once. The specimen was CD8+ T cells from PBMCs. The source of these receptors is a human donor in good health (CMV status not recorded). Some clones in this sample may be carry-over from other donors' samples. CDR3s include the opening cysteine and the closing phenylalanine or tryptophan. Fields, in order: clone size, V gene, J gene, D gene, CDR3 protein, CDR3 DNA. A D gene is named only where the DNA matches it firmly. Clone size is shown for a subset of rows, as once, few, many or a class of expanded clone.

abundance: many; v_gene: TRBV7-2; j_gene: TRBJ2-2; d_gene: -; CDR3aa: CASSLEGLPHTGELFF; CDR3nt: TGTGCCAGCAGCTTAGAAGGACTGCCGCACACCGGGGAGCTGTTTTTT
abundance: -; v_gene: TRBV28; j_gene: TRBJ2-3; d_gene: -; CDR3aa: CASRFWGGGTDTQYF; CDR3nt: TGTGCCAGCAGATTTTGGGGTGGAGGCACAGATACGCAGTATTTT
abundance: many; v_gene: TRBV6-2/TRBV6-3; j_gene: TRBJ2-1; d_gene: TRBD2; CDR3aa: CASSFSGGAGEQFF; CDR3nt: TGTGCCAGCAGCTTCAGCGGGGGGGCCGGGGAGCAGTTCTTC
abundance: many; v_gene: TRBV7-2; j_gene: TRBJ2-1; d_gene: -; CDR3aa: CASSLAGRVDEQFF; CDR3nt: TGTGCCAGCAGCTTAGCCGGACGTGTGGATGAGCAGTTCTTC
abundance: -; v_gene: TRBV7-9; j_gene: TRBJ2-3; d_gene: TRBD2; CDR3aa: CATLATSGGSDTQYF; CDR3nt: TGTGCCACCCTCGCGACTAGCGGGGGGTCAGATACGCAGTATTTT
abundance: -; v_gene: TRBV27; j_gene: TRBJ1-1; d_gene: -; CDR3aa: CASSLKLGNTEAFF; CDR3nt: TGTGCCAGCAGTTTGAAGCTAGGGAACACTGAAGCTTTCTTT
abundance: -; v_gene: TRBV2; j_gene: TRBJ1-1; d_gene: -; CDR3aa: CASSTPRNTEAFF; CDR3nt: TGTGCCAGCAGTACTCCAAGGAACACTGAAGCTTTCTTT
abundance: -; v_gene: TRBV7-2; j_gene: TRBJ1-1; d_gene: -; CDR3aa: CASSDPGRGTEAFF; CDR3nt: TGTGCCAGCAGCGATCCGGGCCGAGGGACTGAAGCTTTCTTT
abundance: many; v_gene: TRBV7-8; j_gene: TRBJ1-2; d_gene: -; CDR3aa: CASSLAAADNYGYTF; CDR3nt: TGTGCCAGCAGCTTAGCGGCAGCGGATAACTATGGCTACACCTTC
abundance: -; v_gene: TRBV10-3; j_gene: TRBJ2-3; d_gene: TRBD2; CDR3aa: CAIRRTSGGEDTQYF; CDR3nt: TGTGCCATCAGAAGGACTAGCGGGGGGGAAGATACGCAGTATTTT
abundance: -; v_gene: TRBV6-2/TRBV6-3; j_gene: TRBJ2-1; d_gene: TRBD1; CDR3aa: CASSWRQGIYNEQFF; CDR3nt: TGTGCCAGCAGTTGGCGACAGGGGATATACAATGAGCAGTTCTTC
abundance: -; v_gene: TRBV20-1; j_gene: TRBJ2-1; d_gene: -; CDR3aa: CSARDPYGSYNEQFF; CDR3nt: TGCAGTGCTAGAGATCCTTATGGGTCCTACAATGAGCAGTTCTTC
abundance: -; v_gene: TRBV7-6; j_gene: TRBJ2-1; d_gene: -; CDR3aa: CASSNEGYEQFF; CDR3nt: TGTGCCAGCAGCAACGAGGGCTATGAGCAGTTCTTC
abundance: many; v_gene: TRBV7-9; j_gene: TRBJ2-2; d_gene: -; CDR3aa: CASSLVLGGELFF; CDR3nt: TGTGCCAGCAGCCTCGTCCTGGGCGGGGAGCTGTTTTTT
abundance: -; v_gene: TRBV29-1; j_gene: TRBJ1-2; d_gene: TRBD1; CDR3aa: CSARGPAYGYTF; CDR3nt: TGCAGCGCCAGGGGGCCTGCCTATGGCTACACCTTC
abundance: -; v_gene: TRBV12-5; j_gene: TRBJ1-2; d_gene: TRBD1; CDR3aa: CASGGGTAEEANCGYTF; CDR3nt: TGTGCTAGTGGGGGAGGGACAGCGGAAGAAGCTAACTGTGGCTACACCTTC
abundance: -; v_gene: TRBV19; j_gene: TRBJ2-2; d_gene: TRBD1; CDR3aa: CASSIKGQGGSFHGELFF; CDR3nt: TGTGCCAGTAGTATCAAAGGACAGGGGGGGTCGTTTCACGGGGAGCTGTTTTTT
abundance: -; v_gene: TRBV9; j_gene: TRBJ1-5; d_gene: -; CDR3aa: CASSVGSDNQPQHF; CDR3nt: TGTGCCAGCAGCGTAGGGTCAGACAATCAGCCCCAGCATTTT
abundance: -; v_gene: TRBV27; j_gene: TRBJ2-1; d_gene: -; CDR3aa: CASRTGNEQFF; CDR3nt: TGTGCCAGCAGAACGGGGAATGAGCAGTTCTTC
abundance: -; v_gene: TRBV14; j_gene: TRBJ2-7; d_gene: TRBD1; CDR3aa: CASSHPGQGVYEQYF; CDR3nt: TGTGCCAGCAGCCACCCGGGACAGGGTGTCTACGAGCAGTACTTC
abundance: many; v_gene: TRBV28; j_gene: TRBJ2-1; d_gene: TRBD2; CDR3aa: CASSTRTSGDTYNEQFF; CDR3nt: TGTGCCAGCAGTACCCGGACTAGCGGGGATACCTACAATGAGCAGTTCTTC
abundance: -; v_gene: TRBV29-1; j_gene: TRBJ2-7; d_gene: -; CDR3aa: CSVEDEGVSSEQYF; CDR3nt: TGCAGCGTTGAAGATGAGGGAGTCTCTAGCGAGCAGTACTTC
abundance: few; v_gene: TRBV7-2; j_gene: TRBJ2-3; d_gene: TRBD2; CDR3aa: CASSLSGVSTDTQYF; CDR3nt: TGTGCCAGCAGCTTGAGCGGGGTTAGCACAGATACGCAGTATTTT
abundance: few; v_gene: TRBV6-2/TRBV6-3; j_gene: TRBJ2-1; d_gene: -; CDR3aa: CASSYSTAGEQFF; CDR3nt: TGTGCCAGCAGTTACTCGACGGCGGGCGAGCAGTTCTTC
abundance: many; v_gene: TRBV13; j_gene: TRBJ2-7; d_gene: -; CDR3aa: CASSLYARAYEQYF; CDR3nt: TGTGCCAGCAGCTTATATGCCAGAGCCTACGAGCAGTACTTC
abundance: -; v_gene: TRBV12-5; j_gene: TRBJ1-2; d_gene: TRBD1; CDR3aa: CASGSPQGIPNYGYTF; CDR3nt: TGTGCTAGTGGTTCCCCACAGGGGATACCTAACTATGGCTACACCTTC
abundance: -; v_gene: TRBV20-1; j_gene: TRBJ2-3; d_gene: -; CDR3aa: CSAREEWNTDTQYF; CDR3nt: TGCAGTGCTAGAGAAGAATGGAACACAGATACGCAGTATTTT
abundance: -; v_gene: TRBV3-1; j_gene: TRBJ1-1; d_gene: TRBD1; CDR3aa: CASSQGLQGRNTEAFF; CDR3nt: TGTGCCAGCAGCCAAGGCCTACAGGGGAGGAACACTGAAGCTTTCTTT
abundance: -; v_gene: TRBV18; j_gene: TRBJ2-1; d_gene: TRBD2; CDR3aa: CASSLGTSGEYNEQFF; CDR3nt: TGTGCCAGCTCACTTGGGACTAGCGGAGAGTACAATGAGCAGTTCTTC
abundance: few; v_gene: TRBV28; j_gene: TRBJ2-1; d_gene: -; CDR3aa: CASSLRGGDNEQFF; CDR3nt: TGTGCCAGCAGTTTAAGAGGCGGGGACAATGAGCAGTTCTTC
abundance: -; v_gene: TRBV7-9; j_gene: TRBJ2-6; d_gene: TRBD2; CDR3aa: CASSTREGYGANVLTF; CDR3nt: TGTGCCAGCAGCACTAGGGAGGGTTATGGGGCCAACGTCCTGACTTTC
abundance: -; v_gene: TRBV5-6; j_gene: TRBJ2-5; d_gene: -; CDR3aa: CASSSGRTWQETQYF; CDR3nt: TGTGCCAGCAGCTCCGGACGGACTTGGCAAGAGACCCAGTACTTC
abundance: -; v_gene: TRBV28; j_gene: TRBJ1-5; d_gene: -; CDR3aa: CASSSTPGAGNQPQHF; CDR3nt: TGTGCCAGCAGTTCGACGCCGGGGGCGGGGAATCAGCCCCAGCATTTT
abundance: many; v_gene: TRBV7-6; j_gene: TRBJ2-3; d_gene: -; CDR3aa: CASSLGQVSTDTQYF; CDR3nt: TGTGCCAGCAGCTTAGGCCAAGTTAGCACAGATACGCAGTATTTT
abundance: -; v_gene: TRBV5-4; j_gene: TRBJ2-1; d_gene: -; CDR3aa: CASSLEVGGINEQFF; CDR3nt: TGTGCCAGCAGCCTGGAGGTGGGGGGTATCAATGAGCAGTTCTTC
abundance: many; v_gene: TRBV27; j_gene: TRBJ2-5; d_gene: -; CDR3aa: CASSSPYQETQYF; CDR3nt: TGTGCCAGCAGTTCTCCGTACCAAGAGACCCAGTACTTC
abundance: -; v_gene: TRBV5-6; j_gene: TRBJ2-1; d_gene: -; CDR3aa: CASSLGEGDEHFF; CDR3nt: TGTGCCAGCAGCTTGGGGGAGGGGGATGAGCATTTCTTC